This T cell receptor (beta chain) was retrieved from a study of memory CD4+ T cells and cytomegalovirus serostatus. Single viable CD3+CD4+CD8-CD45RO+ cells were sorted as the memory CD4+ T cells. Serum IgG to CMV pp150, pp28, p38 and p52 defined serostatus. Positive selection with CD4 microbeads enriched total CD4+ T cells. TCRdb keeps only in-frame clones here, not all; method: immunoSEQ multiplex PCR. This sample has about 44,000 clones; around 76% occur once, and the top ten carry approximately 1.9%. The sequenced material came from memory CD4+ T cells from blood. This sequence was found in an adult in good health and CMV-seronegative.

In DNA form, the CDR3 reads TGTGCCAGCAGACTAGACAGGGGGATGGGTGGCTACACCTTC. Translated, it gives CASRLDRGMGGYTF. This chain links TRBV28 with TRBJ1-2, with 9 bases fitting TRBD1. CDR3 length: 14 residues. V dropped 6 bases and J dropped 7; count of bases not matched to a gene: 9. Germline CDR1 and CDR2: MDHEN and SYDVKM.